Here is one TCR beta chain with its context. Antigen unknown. CDR1 and CDR2 (germline): SEHNR, FQNEAQ (reference sequence). The CDR3 is 16 residues long. V shed 2 bases and J shed 4 bases, with 18 bases lying between them. The data were taken from a study of shared clonotypes between healthy human individuals. Study-wide results and caveats: Blood was the sole source, and tissue repertoires probably differ.

Splitting of CD4+ cells produced CD45RA+ naive and CD45RA-negative memory subsets. Clones were read by immunoSEQ multiplex PCR, and TCRdb kept only the in-frame ones, dropping some. Of some 2,500,000 clones in the sample, roughly 93% were seen once. This chain joins TRBV7-9 and TRBJ2-7, with D perhaps TRBD1 (6 bases). The material sequenced was naive CD4+ T cells from PBMCs. Subset here: CD45RA+ positively selected. The TCR was taken from a young man in good health. Some clones in this sample may be carry-over from other donors' samples. Written as DNA, the CDR3 is TGTGCCAGCAGCTTATTTAGAGGGACATTGGTTTACGAGCAGTACTTC. Encoded protein: CASSLFRGTLVYEQYF.